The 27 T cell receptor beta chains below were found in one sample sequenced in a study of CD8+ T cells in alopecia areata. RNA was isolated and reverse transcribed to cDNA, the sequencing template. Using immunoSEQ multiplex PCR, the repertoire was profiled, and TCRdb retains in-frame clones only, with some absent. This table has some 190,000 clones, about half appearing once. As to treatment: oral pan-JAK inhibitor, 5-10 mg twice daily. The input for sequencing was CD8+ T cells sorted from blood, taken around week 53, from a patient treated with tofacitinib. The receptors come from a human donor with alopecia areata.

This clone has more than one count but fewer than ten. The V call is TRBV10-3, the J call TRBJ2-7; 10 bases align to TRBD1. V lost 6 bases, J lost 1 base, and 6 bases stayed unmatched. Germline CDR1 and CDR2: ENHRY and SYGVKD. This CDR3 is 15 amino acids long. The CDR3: CAISSPGQGSYEQYF. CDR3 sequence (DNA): TGTGCCATCAGCTCCCCGGGACAGGGGTCCTACGAGCAGTACTTC.

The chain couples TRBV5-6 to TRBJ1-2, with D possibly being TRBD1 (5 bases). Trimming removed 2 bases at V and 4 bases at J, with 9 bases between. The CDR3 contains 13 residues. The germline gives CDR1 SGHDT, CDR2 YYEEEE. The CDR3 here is CASSLGVAYGYTF. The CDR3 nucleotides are TGTGCCAGCAGCTTAGGGGTAGCCTATGGCTACACCTTC.

CDR3 DNA: TGTGCCAGCAGCTCCGCCGCGGGGGGATACAATGAGCAGTTCTTC. This sequence encodes CASSSAAGGYNEQFF. The chain has TRBV9 and TRBJ2-1, with 8 bases identical to TRBD2. The germline CDR1 and CDR2 sequences are SGDLS and YYNGEE. The CDR3 runs to 15 residues. After removal of 4 bases from V and 4 bases from J, the junction contained 7 bases not matched to a gene.

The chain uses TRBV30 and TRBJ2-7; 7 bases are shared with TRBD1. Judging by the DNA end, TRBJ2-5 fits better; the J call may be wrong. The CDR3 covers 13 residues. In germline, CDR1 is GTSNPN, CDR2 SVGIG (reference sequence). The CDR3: CAWSVGQVETQYF. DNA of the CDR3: TGTGCCTGGAGTGTCGGACAGGTGGAGACCCAGTACTTC.

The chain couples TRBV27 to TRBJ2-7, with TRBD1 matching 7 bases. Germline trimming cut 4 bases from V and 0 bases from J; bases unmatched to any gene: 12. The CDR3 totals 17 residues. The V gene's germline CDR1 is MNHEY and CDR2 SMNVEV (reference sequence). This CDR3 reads CASSSRDSSPGSYEQYF. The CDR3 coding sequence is TGTGCCAGCAGTTCAAGGGACAGCTCCCCCGGCTCCTACGAGCAGTACTTC.

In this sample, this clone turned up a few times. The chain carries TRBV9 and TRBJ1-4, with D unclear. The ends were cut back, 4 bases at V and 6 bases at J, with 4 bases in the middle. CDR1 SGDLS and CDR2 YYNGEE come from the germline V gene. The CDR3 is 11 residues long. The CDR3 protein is CASSIDEKLFF. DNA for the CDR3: TGTGCCAGCAGCATCGATGAAAAACTGTTTTTT.

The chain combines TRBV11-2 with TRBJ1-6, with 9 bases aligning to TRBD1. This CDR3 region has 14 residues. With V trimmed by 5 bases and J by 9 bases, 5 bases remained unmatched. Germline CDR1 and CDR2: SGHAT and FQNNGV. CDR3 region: CASSVGQGSSPLHF. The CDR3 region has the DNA TGTGCCAGCAGCGTCGGACAGGGGAGTTCACCCCTCCACTTT.

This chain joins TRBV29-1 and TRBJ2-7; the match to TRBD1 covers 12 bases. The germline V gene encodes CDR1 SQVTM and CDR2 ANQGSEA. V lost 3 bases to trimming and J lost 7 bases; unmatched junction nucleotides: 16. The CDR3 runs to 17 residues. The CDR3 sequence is CSVEFNRDRGRLGEQYF. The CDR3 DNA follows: TGCAGCGTTGAGTTTAATCGGGACAGGGGGCGCTTGGGGGAGCAGTACTTC.

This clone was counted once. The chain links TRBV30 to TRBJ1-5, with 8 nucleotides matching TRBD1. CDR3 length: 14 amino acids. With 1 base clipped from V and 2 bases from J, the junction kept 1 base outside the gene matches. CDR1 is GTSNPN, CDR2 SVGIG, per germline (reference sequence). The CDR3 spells CAWSEDRGNQPQHF. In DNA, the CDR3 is TGTGCCTGGAGTGAGGACAGGGGCAATCAGCCCCAGCATTTT.

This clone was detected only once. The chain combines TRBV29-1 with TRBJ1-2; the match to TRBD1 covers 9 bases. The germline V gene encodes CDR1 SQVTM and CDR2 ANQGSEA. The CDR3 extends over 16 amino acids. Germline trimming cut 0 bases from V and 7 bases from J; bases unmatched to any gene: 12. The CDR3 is CSVEDKRPTGGFGYTF. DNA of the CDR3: TGCAGCGTTGAAGATAAACGGCCGACAGGGGGATTTGGCTACACCTTC. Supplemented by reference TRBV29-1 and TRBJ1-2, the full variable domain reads SAVISQKPSRDICQRGTSLTIQCQVDSQVTMMFWYRQQPGQSLTLIATANQGSEATYESGFVIDKFPISRPNLTFSTLTVSNMSPEDSSIYLCSVEDKRPTGGFGYTFGSGTRLTVV.

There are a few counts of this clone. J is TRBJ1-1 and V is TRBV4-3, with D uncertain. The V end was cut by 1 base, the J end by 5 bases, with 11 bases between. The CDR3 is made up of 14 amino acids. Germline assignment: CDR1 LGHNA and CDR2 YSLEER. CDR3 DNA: TGCGCCAGCAGCCAAGGCTCGGGGTGGACTGAAGCTTTCTTT. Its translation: CASSQGSGWTEAFF.

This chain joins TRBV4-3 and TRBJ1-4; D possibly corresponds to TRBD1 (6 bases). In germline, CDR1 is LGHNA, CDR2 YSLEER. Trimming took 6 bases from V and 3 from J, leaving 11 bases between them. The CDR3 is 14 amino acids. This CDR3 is CASSGGAANEKLFF. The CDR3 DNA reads TGCGCCAGCAGTGGGGGGGCAGCTAATGAAAAACTGTTTTTT.

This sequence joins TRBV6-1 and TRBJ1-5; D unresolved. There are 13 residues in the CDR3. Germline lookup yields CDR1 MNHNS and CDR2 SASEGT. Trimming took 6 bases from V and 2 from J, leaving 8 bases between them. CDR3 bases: TGTGCCAGCAGGGAGATTGGCAATCAGCCCCAGCATTTT. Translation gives CASREIGNQPQHF.

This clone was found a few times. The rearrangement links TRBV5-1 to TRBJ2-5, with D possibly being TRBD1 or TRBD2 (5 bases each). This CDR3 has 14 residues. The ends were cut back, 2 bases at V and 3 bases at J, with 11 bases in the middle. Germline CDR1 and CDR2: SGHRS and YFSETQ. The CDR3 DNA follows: TGCGCCAGCAGCTTCACAGGAGGAGAAGAGACCCAGTACTTC. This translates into CASSFTGGEETQYF.

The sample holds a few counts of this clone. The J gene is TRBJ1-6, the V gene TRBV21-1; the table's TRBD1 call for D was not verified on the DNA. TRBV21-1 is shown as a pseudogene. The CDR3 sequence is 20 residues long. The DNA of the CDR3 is TGTGCCAGCAGCGGGGGCCCCGGACCACTTAAAGCCTCCTATAATTCACCCCTCCACTTT. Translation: CASSGGPGPLKASYNSPLHF.

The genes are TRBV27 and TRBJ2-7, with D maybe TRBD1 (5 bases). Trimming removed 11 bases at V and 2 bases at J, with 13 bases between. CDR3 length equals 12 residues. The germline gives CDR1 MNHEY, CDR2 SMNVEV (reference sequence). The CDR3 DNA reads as TGTGCCGTTGGGCAGGGAACCTACGAGCAGTACTTC. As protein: CAVGQGTYEQYF.

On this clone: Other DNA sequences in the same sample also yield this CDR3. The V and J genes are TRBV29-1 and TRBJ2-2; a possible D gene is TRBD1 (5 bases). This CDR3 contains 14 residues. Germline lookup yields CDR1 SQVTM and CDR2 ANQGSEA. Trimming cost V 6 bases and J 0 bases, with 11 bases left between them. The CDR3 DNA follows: TGCAGCGTCGCGACAGCCGCGAACACCGGGGAGCTGTTTTTT. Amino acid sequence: CSVATAANTGELFF.

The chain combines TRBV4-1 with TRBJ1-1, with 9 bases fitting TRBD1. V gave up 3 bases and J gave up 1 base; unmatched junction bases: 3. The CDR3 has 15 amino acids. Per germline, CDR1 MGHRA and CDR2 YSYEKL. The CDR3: CASSHGDRENTEAFF. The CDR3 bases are TGCGCCAGCAGCCACGGGGACAGGGAGAACACTGAAGCTTTCTTT.

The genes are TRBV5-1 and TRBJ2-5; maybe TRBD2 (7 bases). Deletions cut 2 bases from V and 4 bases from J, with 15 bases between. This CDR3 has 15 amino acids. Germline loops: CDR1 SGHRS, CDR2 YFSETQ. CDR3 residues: CASSFEGGGPETQYF. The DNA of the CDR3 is TGCGCCAGCAGCTTCGAGGGAGGGGGACCAGAGACCCAGTACTTC.

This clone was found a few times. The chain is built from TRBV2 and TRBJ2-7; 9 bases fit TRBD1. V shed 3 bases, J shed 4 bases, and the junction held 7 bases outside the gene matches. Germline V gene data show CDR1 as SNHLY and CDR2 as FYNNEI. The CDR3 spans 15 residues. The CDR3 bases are TGTGCCAGCAGTGATGCCGGGACAGGGCTTTACGAGCAGTACTTC. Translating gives CASSDAGTGLYEQYF.

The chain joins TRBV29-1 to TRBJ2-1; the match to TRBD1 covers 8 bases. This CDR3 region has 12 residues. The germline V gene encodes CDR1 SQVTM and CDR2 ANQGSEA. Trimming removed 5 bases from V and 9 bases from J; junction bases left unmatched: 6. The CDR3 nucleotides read TGCAGCGTTCGAAGACAGGGGCCTGAGCAGTTCTTC. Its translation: CSVRRQGPEQFF.

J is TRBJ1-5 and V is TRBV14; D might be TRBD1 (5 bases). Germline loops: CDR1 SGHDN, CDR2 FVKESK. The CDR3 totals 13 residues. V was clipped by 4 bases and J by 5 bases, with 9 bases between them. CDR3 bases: TGTGCCAGCAGCCTAGGAGGGGATCAGCCCCAGCATTTT. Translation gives CASSLGGDQPQHF. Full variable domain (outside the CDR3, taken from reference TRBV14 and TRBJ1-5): EAGVTQFPSHSVIEKGQTVTLRCDPISGHDNLYWYRRVMGKEIKFLLHFVKESKQDESGMPNNRFLAERTGGTYSTLKVQPAELEDSGVYFCASSLGGDQPQHFGDGTRLSIL.

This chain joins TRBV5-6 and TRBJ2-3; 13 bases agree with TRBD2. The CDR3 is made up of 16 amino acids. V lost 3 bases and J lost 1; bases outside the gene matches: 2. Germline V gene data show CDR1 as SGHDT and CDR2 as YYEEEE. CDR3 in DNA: TGTGCCAGCAGCTGGACTAGCGGGGGACGCACAGATACGCAGTATTTT. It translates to CASSWTSGGRTDTQYF.

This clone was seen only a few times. CDR3 sequence reads: CASSQDSRGTSGGADTQYF. The DNA for the CDR3 is TGCGCCAGCAGCCAAGACTCACGCGGGACTAGCGGGGGGGCGGATACGCAGTATTTT. The chain recombines TRBV4-3 with TRBJ2-3, with 16 bases matching TRBD2. Germline loops: CDR1 LGHNA, CDR2 YSLEER. The length of the CDR3 is 19 residues. V was pared by 0 bases and J by 6 bases, with 9 bases of the junction left unmatched.

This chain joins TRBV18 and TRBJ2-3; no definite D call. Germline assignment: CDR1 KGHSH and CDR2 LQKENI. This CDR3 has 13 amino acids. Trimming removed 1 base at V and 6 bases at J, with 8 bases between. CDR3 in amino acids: CASSPLEADTQYF. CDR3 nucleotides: TGTGCCAGCTCACCACTGGAAGCGGATACGCAGTATTTT. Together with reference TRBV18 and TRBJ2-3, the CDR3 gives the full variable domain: NAGVMQNPRHLVRRRGQEARLRCSPMKGHSHVYWYRQLPEEGLKFMVYLQKENIIDESGMPKERFSAEFPKEGPSILRIQQVVRGDSAAYFCASSPLEADTQYFGPGTRLTVL.

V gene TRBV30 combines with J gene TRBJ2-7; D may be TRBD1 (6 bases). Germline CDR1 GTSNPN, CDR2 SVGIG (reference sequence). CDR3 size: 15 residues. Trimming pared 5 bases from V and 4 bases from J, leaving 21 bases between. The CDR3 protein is CAWHHARDNGYEQYF. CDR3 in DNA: TGTGCCTGGCACCATGCCCGGGACAATGGATACGAGCAGTACTTC.

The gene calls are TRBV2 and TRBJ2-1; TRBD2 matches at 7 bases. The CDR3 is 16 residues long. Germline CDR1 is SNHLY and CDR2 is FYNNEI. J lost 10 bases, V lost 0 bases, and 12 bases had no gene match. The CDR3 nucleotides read TGTGCCAGCAGTGAAGCGCACGTTGGGGGGGTGAAGGAGCAGTTCTTC. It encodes CASSEAHVGGVKEQFF.